This section outlines one TCR beta chain sequence together with its context. Antigen: not known. The immunoSEQ assay amplified TCRB CDR3 from up to roughly 2 ug DNA. Libraries were prepared by immunoSEQ multiplex PCR; TCRdb keeps only in-frame clonotypes and omits some of them. The data contain approximately 67,000 clones, under 90% of them singletons. This entry belongs to a study of glioma-infiltrating T cells after dendritic cell vaccination. Looking at the study overall: Three intradermal dendritic cell vaccine injections were given every two weeks.

The study, taken as a whole, reports: Higher TCR clonality did not directly relate to longer survival.

V lost 0 bases to trimming and J lost 5 bases; unmatched junction nucleotides: 1. Germline V gene sequence: CDR1 SGHRS, CDR2 YFSETQ. CDR3 size: 14 residues. The specimen comprised blood, sampled before dendritic cell vaccination. The chain combines TRBV5-1 with TRBJ2-2, with 7 bases matching TRBD1. The sequence was collected from a human donor with glioblastoma. The CDR3 protein is CASSLGGQTGELFF. DNA of the CDR3: TGCGCCAGCAGCTTGGGGGGACAGACCGGGGAGCTGTTTTTT. The whole variable domain, filled in from reference TRBV5-1 and TRBJ2-2, reads KAGVTQTPRYLIKTRGQQVTLSCSPISGHRSVSWYQQTPGQGLQFLFEYFSETQRNKGNFPGRFSGRQFSNSRSEMNVSTLELGDSALYLCASSLGGQTGELFFGEGSRLTVL.